The entry below describes one T cell receptor (beta chain). These data come from a study of technical replicates of blood from a few donors. The CDR3 spans 12 residues. CDR1 is GTSNPN, CDR2 SVGIG, per germline (reference sequence). V lost 5 bases, J lost 1 base, and 8 bases lay in between. Here immunoSEQ multiplex PCR was the method, and the copy in TCRdb shows in-frame clones only, minus some. Here the sample spans 70,000 to 85,000 clones, about nine tenths being singletons. Sequencing was performed on T cells isolated from PBMCs. This TCR came from a human donor in good health. V and J are TRBV30 and TRBJ2-5; D is uncertain. The CDR3, as DNA: TGTGCCTGGGGTACTATCCAAGAGACCCAGTACTTC. Amino acid sequence: CAWGTIQETQYF.